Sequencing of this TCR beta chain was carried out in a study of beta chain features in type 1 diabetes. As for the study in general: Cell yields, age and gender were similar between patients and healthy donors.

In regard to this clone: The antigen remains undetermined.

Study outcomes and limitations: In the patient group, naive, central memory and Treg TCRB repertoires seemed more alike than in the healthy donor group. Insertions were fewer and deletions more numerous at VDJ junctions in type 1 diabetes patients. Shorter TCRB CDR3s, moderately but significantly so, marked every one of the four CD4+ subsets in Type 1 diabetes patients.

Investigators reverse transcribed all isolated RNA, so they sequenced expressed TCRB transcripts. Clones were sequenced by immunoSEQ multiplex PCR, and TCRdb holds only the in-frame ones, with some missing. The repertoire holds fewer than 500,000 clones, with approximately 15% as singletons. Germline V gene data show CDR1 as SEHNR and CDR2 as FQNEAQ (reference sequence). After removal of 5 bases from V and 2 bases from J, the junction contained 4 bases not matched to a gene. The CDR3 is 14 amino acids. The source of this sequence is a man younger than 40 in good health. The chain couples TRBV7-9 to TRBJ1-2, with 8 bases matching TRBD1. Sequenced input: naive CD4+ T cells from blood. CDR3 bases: TGTGCCAGCAGCACCGGGACAGGCAACTATGGCTACACCTTC. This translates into CASSTGTGNYGYTF.